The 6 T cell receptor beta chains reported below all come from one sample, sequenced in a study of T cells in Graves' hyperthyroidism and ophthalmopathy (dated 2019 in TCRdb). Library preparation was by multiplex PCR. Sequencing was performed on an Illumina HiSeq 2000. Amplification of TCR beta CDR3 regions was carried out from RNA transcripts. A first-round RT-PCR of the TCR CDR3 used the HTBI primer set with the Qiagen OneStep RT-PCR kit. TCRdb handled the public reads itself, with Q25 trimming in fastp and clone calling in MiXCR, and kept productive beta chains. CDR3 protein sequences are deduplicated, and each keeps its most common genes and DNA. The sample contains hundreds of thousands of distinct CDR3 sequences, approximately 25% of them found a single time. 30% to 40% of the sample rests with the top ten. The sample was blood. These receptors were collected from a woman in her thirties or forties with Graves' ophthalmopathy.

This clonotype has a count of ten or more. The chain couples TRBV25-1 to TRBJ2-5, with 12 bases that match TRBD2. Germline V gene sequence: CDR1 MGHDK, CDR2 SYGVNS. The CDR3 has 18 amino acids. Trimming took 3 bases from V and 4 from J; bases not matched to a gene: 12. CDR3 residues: CASSDSGLAGTLGETQYF. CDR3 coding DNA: TGTGCCAGCAGTGATTCGGGACTAGCGGGTACTTTAGGAGAGACCCAGTACTTC.

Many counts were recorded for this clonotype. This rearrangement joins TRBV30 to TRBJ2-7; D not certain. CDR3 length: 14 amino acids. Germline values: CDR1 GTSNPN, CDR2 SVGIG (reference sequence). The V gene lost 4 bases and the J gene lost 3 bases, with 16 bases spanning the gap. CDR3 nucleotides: TGTGCCTGGAAGAAGGGTGCCCTTTACTACGAGCAGTACTTC. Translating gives CAWKKGALYYEQYF.

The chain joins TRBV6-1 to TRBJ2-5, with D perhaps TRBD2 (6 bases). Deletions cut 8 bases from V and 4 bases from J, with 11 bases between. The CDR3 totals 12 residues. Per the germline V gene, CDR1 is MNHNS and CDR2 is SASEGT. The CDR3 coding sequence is TGTGCCAGCGGGGGGACCCGAGAGACCCAGTACTTC. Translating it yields CASGGTRETQYF.

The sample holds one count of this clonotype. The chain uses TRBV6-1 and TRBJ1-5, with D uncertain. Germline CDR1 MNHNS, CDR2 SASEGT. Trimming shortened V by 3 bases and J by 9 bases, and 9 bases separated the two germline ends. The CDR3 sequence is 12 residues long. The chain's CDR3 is CASSEGGRPQHF. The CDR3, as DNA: TGTGCCAGCAGTGAGGGCGGTCGGCCCCAGCATTTT.

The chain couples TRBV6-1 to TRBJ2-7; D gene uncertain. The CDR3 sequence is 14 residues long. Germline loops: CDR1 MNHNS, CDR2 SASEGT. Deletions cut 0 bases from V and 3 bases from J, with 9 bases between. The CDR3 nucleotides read TGTGCCAGCAGTGAAGCGGGTCTGGACTACGAGCAGTACTTC. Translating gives CASSEAGLDYEQYF.

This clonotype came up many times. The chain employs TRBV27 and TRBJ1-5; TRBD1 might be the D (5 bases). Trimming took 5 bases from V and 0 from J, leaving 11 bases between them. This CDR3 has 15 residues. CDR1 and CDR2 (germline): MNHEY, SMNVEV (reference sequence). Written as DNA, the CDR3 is TGTGCCAGCAGTGCCGACAGCTATAGCAATCAGCCCCAGCATTTT. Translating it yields CASSADSYSNQPQHF.